The clone carrying this T cell receptor (beta chain) was observed many times. Antigen unknown. This sample stems from a study of T cells in Graves' hyperthyroidism and ophthalmopathy. Whole-study context: Blood was drawn when the patient was first diagnosed and still untreated.

Amplification of TCR beta CDR3 regions used RNA as the template. TCR CDR3 underwent first-round RT-PCR with the HTBI primer set. TCRdb itself ran the multiplex PCR reads through MiXCR, one entry per CDR3 protein. The table shows fewer than 400,000 distinct CDR3 sequences, with over 11% occurring only once. Germline V gives CDR1 MNHEY, CDR2 SVGEGT. The CDR3 length is 10 residues. V was pared by 7 bases and J by 9 bases, with 9 bases between. Study-level points and caveats: A model built on 13 V-J features separated ophthalmopathy from stable hyperthyroidism. Peripheral blood also featured most of the thyroid clonotypes expanded above 0.001.

At least 3 on the Clinical Activity Score was recorded for ophthalmopathy patients, who also had NOSPECS grade at least 4 and duration under 3 months. Sequencing input: blood. V is TRBV6-2 or TRBV6-3 and J is TRBJ1-1; D may be TRBD1 (5 bases). The clonotype originates from a man aged 45-65 years with Graves' ophthalmopathy. CDR3 nucleotide sequence: TGTGCCAGCATGGACACCAAAGCTTTCTTT. It is translated as CASMDTKAFF.